One sample yielded the 26 T cell receptor beta chains listed below, sequenced in a study of liver allograft versus peripheral blood T cells. Study summary: Transplanted livers and recipients' peripheral blood had their T cell receptor repertoires compared.

Using its own MiXCR run on the reads, TCRdb lists one record per CDR3 protein. The data show 8,000 or so distinct CDR3 sequences, under 20% seen once. Every receptor here comes from a human patient who had a liver transplant. Some T cells may be the graft donor's.

This clonotype is labeled medium-sized (0.01 to 0.1%). This chain links TRBV7-2 with TRBJ1-1; 8 bases align to TRBD1. This CDR3 has 17 amino acids. Looked up from germline, CDR1 is SGHTA and CDR2 is FQGNSA. V lost 1 base and J lost 0; bases outside the gene matches: 7. CDR3 loop: CASSLETGVIMNTEAFF. Here the CDR3 DNA reads TGTGCCAGCAGCTTAGAGACAGGGGTGATTATGAACACTGAAGCTTTCTTT. Combining the CDR3 with reference TRBV7-2 and TRBJ1-1 gives the whole variable domain GAGVSQSPSNKVTEKGKDVELRCDPISGHTALYWYRQSLGQGLEFLIYFQGNSAPDKSGLPSDRFSAERTGGSVSTLTIQRTQQEDSAVYLCASSLETGVIMNTEAFFGQGTRLTVV.

The J gene is TRBJ1-6, the V gene TRBV9, with 8 bases fitting TRBD1. The CDR3 spans 14 residues. The junction had 3 bases not matched to a gene; V was cut back by 0 bases and J by 10 bases. Germline CDR1 is SGDLS and CDR2 is YYNGEE. The CDR3 region is CASSVAGGWSPLHF. DNA of the CDR3: TGTGCCAGCAGCGTAGCAGGGGGCTGGTCACCCCTCCACTTT.

This chain links TRBV11-2 with TRBJ2-7; 12 bases match TRBD2. J was trimmed by 4 bases and V by 0 bases; bases with no gene match: 7. Germline V gives CDR1 SGHAT, CDR2 FQNNGV. There are 17 residues in the CDR3. The chain's CDR3 is CASSLDIASGGAYEQYF. Here the CDR3 DNA reads TGTGCCAGCAGCTTAGATATTGCTAGCGGGGGGGCATACGAGCAGTACTTC.

The chain couples TRBV20-1 to TRBJ2-1; 7 bases are a match to TRBD1. CDR3 size: 16 residues. Germline CDR1 DFQATT, CDR2 SNEGSKA (reference sequence). After removal of 0 bases from V and 1 base from J, the junction contained 6 bases not matched to a gene. CDR3 coding DNA: TGCAGTGCTAGAGATGGCAGACAGGGTTCCTACAATGAGCAGTTCTTC. It is translated as CSARDGRQGSYNEQFF.

In the case of this clonotype: A much more abundant neighbour one base away suggests this may be a read error. The chain recombines TRBV9 with TRBJ1-2, with D possibly being TRBD1 (5 bases). CDR1 is SGDLS and CDR2 is YYNGEE in the germline V gene. The CDR3 is made up of 14 amino acids. DNA for the CDR3: TGTACCAGCAGCCTGATGGGGGCTAACTATGGCTACACCTTC. As protein: CTSSLMGANYGYTF.

This clonotype is medium-sized. This chain links TRBV7-2 with TRBJ2-3; D is possibly TRBD1 (6 bases). V was trimmed by 3 bases and J by 8 bases, leaving 15 bases between them. This CDR3 is built from 14 residues. Germline V gene data show CDR1 as SGHTA and CDR2 as FQGNSA. The chain's CDR3 is CASSFWDTSTTQYF. The CDR3 bases are TGTGCCAGCAGCTTTTGGGACACCAGCACTACGCAGTATTTT.

The J gene is TRBJ1-5, the V gene TRBV28; tentatively, D is TRBD1 (6 bases). Trimming took 10 bases from V and 7 from J, leaving 11 bases between them. CDR3 size: 11 residues. Per the germline V gene, CDR1 is MDHEN and CDR2 is SYDVKM. The CDR3 protein is CATQGLQPQHF. DNA of the CDR3: TGTGCCACCCAGGGGCTCCAGCCCCAGCATTTT.

This clonotype is categorized as medium-sized (0.01 to 0.1%). This chain joins TRBV6-5 and TRBJ1-2; 10 bases fit TRBD1. V was clipped by 7 bases and J by 2 bases; unmatched bases: 4. The CDR3 is made up of 14 amino acids. Germline lookup yields CDR1 MNHEY and CDR2 SVGAGI. DNA of the CDR3: TGTGCCAGCATCGGACAGGGGGGAAACTATGGCTACACCTTC. Protein product: CASIGQGGNYGYTF.

The rearrangement links TRBV12-3 or TRBV12-4 to TRBJ1-6; D is ambiguous. CDR3 length: 15 amino acids. Trimming took 3 bases from V and 4 from J, leaving 10 bases between them. CDR3 residues: CASSFEQPYNSPLHF. The CDR3 coding sequence is TGTGCCAGCAGTTTTGAACAGCCTTATAATTCACCCCTCCACTTT.

The table lists this clonotype with a few counts. The V and J genes are TRBV12-3 or TRBV12-4 and TRBJ1-4; TRBD1 matches 12 bases. The CDR3 length is 16 residues. J lost 5 bases, V lost 5 bases, and 6 bases had no gene match. CDR3 nucleotides: TGTGCCAGCAGTCCGGGACAGGGGGCGGGAAATGAAAAACTGTTTTTT. Translation gives CASSPGQGAGNEKLFF.

This clonotype is deemed medium-sized. This chain connects TRBV18 to TRBJ2-5; D unclear. CDR1 is KGHSH, CDR2 LQKENI, per germline. The CDR3 has 12 residues. Deletions cut 2 bases from V and 8 bases from J, with 9 bases between. This CDR3 reads CASSPDSDTQYF. As DNA, the CDR3 is TGTGCCAGCTCACCAGACTCGGACACCCAGTACTTC.

The sample holds many counts of this clonotype. The chain is built from TRBV5-5 and TRBJ1-1; D is ambiguous. The germline V gene encodes CDR1 SGHKS and CDR2 YYEKEE (reference sequence). Between the trimmed V and J ends, which lost 2 bases and 0 bases, there was a span of 8 bases. This CDR3 comprises 14 residues. CDR3 sequence reads: CASSLHLMNTEAFF. The CDR3 coding sequence is TGTGCCAGCAGCTTACATCTCATGAACACTGAAGCTTTCTTT.

This clonotype was seen ten or more times. The chain links TRBV7-9 to TRBJ1-3; no clear D gene. Trimming removed 5 bases at V and 0 bases at J, with 11 bases between. Germline assignment: CDR1 SEHNR and CDR2 FQNEAQ (reference sequence). The CDR3 length is 15 residues. The CDR3 is CASSPQWSSGNTIYF. The CDR3 coding sequence is TGTGCCAGCAGCCCCCAGTGGAGCTCTGGAAACACCATATATTTT.

This clonotype ranks as medium-sized. This chain links TRBV6-1 with TRBJ2-1; no reliable D call. Germline lookup yields CDR1 MNHNS and CDR2 SASEGT. The length of the CDR3 is 15 residues. The germline V and J ends were trimmed by 6 bases and 0 bases, with 12 bases remaining between them. The CDR3 region has the DNA TGTGCCAGCAGCCCGACTCAGCGCTCCTACAATGAGCAGTTCTTC. This translates into CASSPTQRSYNEQFF.

The chain recombines TRBV20-1 with TRBJ1-2; tentatively, D is TRBD1 (5 bases). The germline V gene has CDR1 DFQATT and CDR2 SNEGSKA (reference sequence). V was shortened by 5 bases and J by 3 bases, with 16 bases between the two germline ends. The length of the CDR3 is 14 residues. CDR3 protein: CSARTPALDYGYTF. CDR3 in DNA: TGCAGTGCTCGGACACCGGCTTTGGACTATGGCTACACCTTC.

The chain combines TRBV20-1 with TRBJ1-3; D unresolved. Trimming stripped 3 bases from V and 8 bases from J, with 14 bases between. Germline lookup yields CDR1 DFQATT and CDR2 SNEGSKA (reference sequence). This CDR3 has 13 amino acids. The CDR3 DNA is TGCAGTGCTAGTTGGGGAATTAGAGACACCATATATTTT. It is translated as CSASWGIRDTIYF.

This rearrangement joins TRBV30 to TRBJ1-1; D remains ambiguous. The CDR3 loop spans 13 amino acids. The V gene lost 2 bases and the J gene lost 1 base, with 8 bases spanning the gap. Germline-derived CDR1 and CDR2 are GTSNPN and SVGIG (reference sequence). The CDR3, as DNA: TGTGCCTGGAGTTACGACGAGAACACTGAAGCTTTCTTT. Encoded protein: CAWSYDENTEAFF.

About this clonotype: Since a much larger clone is just one base distant, this may be a read error. The chain has TRBV6-1 and TRBJ2-1, with D possibly being TRBD1 (7 bases). Trimming left V 6 bases short and J 8 bases short, with 17 bases between. Germline values: CDR1 MNHNS, CDR2 SASEGT. The CDR3 totals 14 residues. The CDR3 sequence: CASRSSQGGDEQFF. DNA of the CDR3: TGTGCCAGCAGGAGTTCGCAGGGGGGCGATGAGCAGTTCTTC.

The rearrangement uses TRBV12-3 or TRBV12-4 and TRBJ1-1; D unresolved. This CDR3 spans 13 amino acids. Trimming removed 6 bases from V and 2 bases from J, with 10 bases in between. The CDR3 DNA reads TGTGCCAGCAGATGGACGGCCAACACTGAAGCTTTCTTT. It specifies CASRWTANTEAFF.

In its sample, this clonotype was seen many times. The DNA for the CDR3 is TGCAGTGCTAGAGATAGCCTGGGGTGGAACACTGAAGCTTTCTTT. Its protein product is CSARDSLGWNTEAFF. The J gene is TRBJ1-1, the V gene TRBV20-1; D remains unclear. The germline CDR1 and CDR2 sequences are DFQATT and SNEGSKA (reference sequence). The CDR3 length is 15 residues. The V end was cut by 0 bases, the J end by 1 base, with 12 bases between.

This clonotype was picked up a small number of times. This chain connects TRBV20-1 to TRBJ1-6; D is unclear. The V end was cut by 7 bases, the J end by 6 bases, with 13 bases between. The CDR3 totals 13 residues. From germline, CDR1 is DFQATT and CDR2 SNEGSKA (reference sequence). The CDR3 is CSVFQLSNSPLHF. The CDR3 DNA sequence: TGCAGTGTATTCCAATTATCTAATTCACCCCTCCACTTT.

V usage is TRBV7-9 and J usage is TRBJ2-3, with 7 positions matching TRBD1. J lost 3 bases, V lost 5 bases, and 8 bases had no gene match. There are 15 residues in the CDR3. Germline V gives CDR1 SEHNR, CDR2 FQNEAQ (reference sequence). DNA for the CDR3: TGTGCCAGCAGCCCCACAGGGGACAGTACAGATACGCAGTATTTT. Residues: CASSPTGDSTDTQYF.

This clonotype is medium-sized (0.01 to 0.1%) in the sample. The chain's CDR3 is CASSLGTGDEKLFF. The CDR3 DNA reads as TGTGCCAGCTCACTCGGGACAGGGGATGAAAAACTGTTTTTT. The genes are TRBV18 and TRBJ1-4, with 10 bases matching TRBD1. CDR3 size: 14 residues. Trimming removed 4 bases from V and 6 bases from J; junction bases left unmatched: 2. CDR1 KGHSH and CDR2 LQKENI come from the germline V gene.

This clonotype was recorded a few times. The chain couples TRBV12-3 or TRBV12-4 to TRBJ2-5; TRBD1 agrees at 10 bases. The CDR3 spans 15 residues. V lost 6 bases, J lost 5 bases, and 9 bases stayed unmatched. The CDR3 loop reads CASSYQTGGRETQYF. The DNA of the CDR3 is TGTGCCAGCAGCTACCAGACAGGGGGCAGGGAGACCCAGTACTTC.

In its sample, this clonotype ranks as medium-sized (0.01 to 0.1%). The rearrangement links TRBV6-1 to TRBJ1-3; D is ambiguous. CDR3 length: 13 amino acids. The V gene lost 11 bases and the J gene lost 0 bases, with 11 bases spanning the gap. CDR1 MNHNS and CDR2 SASEGT come from the germline V gene. The CDR3 loop reads CAARWSSGNTIYF. CDR3 coding DNA: TGTGCCGCCCGGTGGAGCTCTGGAAACACCATATATTTT.

By its share, this clonotype is medium-sized. The chain is built from TRBV6-6 and TRBJ2-7, with unresolved D. V was pared by 11 bases and J by 3 bases, with 14 bases between. This CDR3 is 12 amino acids long. Germline values: CDR1 MNHNY, CDR2 SVGAGI (reference sequence). CDR3 coding DNA: TGTGCCTCGACAAATGTCGACTACGAGCAGTACTTC. Translated, it gives CASTNVDYEQYF.